This TCR beta chain was retrieved from a study of T cells in Graves' hyperthyroidism and ophthalmopathy. RNA transcripts yielded amplified TCR beta CDR3 regions. HTBI primers drove first-round RT-PCR of the TCR CDR3. One entry per CDR3 protein results from TCRdb running MiXCR on the multiplex PCR reads. The table lists about 560,000 distinct CDR3 sequences, roughly a sixth of them singletons, with around 19% in the top ten. The patients, who ranged from 18 to 65 in age, presented with newly diagnosed hyperthyroidism lasting under 2 months. Diagnoses were made from clinical symptoms, serum measures (thyroxine and TRAb), thyroid ultrasound and orbital computed tomography. In germline, CDR1 is MNHEY, CDR2 SVGEGT. This CDR3 spans 14 amino acids. The V gene lost 2 bases and the J gene lost 3 bases, with 11 bases spanning the gap.

This TCR was recovered from a woman in her late teens or twenties with Graves' hyperthyroidism. The sequenced sample consisted of blood. The rearrangement links TRBV6-2 or TRBV6-3 to TRBJ2-7, with unresolved D. The CDR3 loop is CASSYNPRRYEQYF. The CDR3 nucleotides read TGTGCCAGCAGTTACAATCCTAGGCGCTACGAGCAGTACTTC.